These 20 T cell receptor beta chains were sequenced from one sample in a study of T cell responses to AZD1222 COVID-19 vaccine. Produced via immunoSEQ multiplex PCR; TCRdb's table is partial and in-frame only. The table shows 100,000 to 150,000 clones, with 93% occurring only once. The sample here was peripheral blood, taken on day 0 of AZD1222 vaccination. Receptor source: an adult in good health.

The CDR3 bases are TGCGCCAGCATGCAATTCGCCCAAGGGGGCTCCTACGAGCAGTACTTC. Translated: CASMQFAQGGSYEQYF. The gene calls are TRBV5-1 and TRBJ2-7, with a possible D match to TRBD1 (6 bases). Trimming shortened V by 6 bases and J by 0 bases, and 19 bases separated the two germline ends. This CDR3 has 16 amino acids. Germline CDR1 and CDR2: SGHRS and YFSETQ.

J is TRBJ2-7 and V is TRBV28, with D tentatively TRBD2 (5 bases). The CDR3 loop spans 16 amino acids. The germline CDR1 and CDR2 sequences are MDHEN and SYDVKM. The V and J ends lost 3 bases and 3 bases respectively, with 18 bases between them. DNA for the CDR3: TGTGCCAGCAGTTTGGGGAGCCACCCTCCAATCTACGAGCAGTACTTC. This encodes CASSLGSHPPIYEQYF.

V is TRBV4-3 and J is TRBJ2-3; D is ambiguous. The germline CDR1 and CDR2 sequences are LGHNA and YSLEER. The CDR3 consists of 14 residues. V lost 3 bases to trimming and J lost 10 bases, with 17 bases between them. The CDR3 loop reads CASSQDGGVGPQYF. The CDR3 region has the DNA TGCGCCAGCAGCCAGGACGGTGGGGTGGGCCCGCAGTATTTT.

This clone was recorded only once. V is TRBV19 and J is TRBJ2-7; maybe TRBD2 (5 bases). Trimming took off 5 bases at V and 3 bases at J, with 11 bases between the two ends. The CDR3 extends over 13 amino acids. Per germline, CDR1 LNHDA and CDR2 SQIVND (reference sequence). The CDR3 nucleotides are TGTGCCAGTAGTGCCGGCGGAGGCTACGAGCAGTACTTC. Amino acid sequence: CASSAGGGYEQYF. The full variable domain, its missing parts supplied by reference TRBV19 and TRBJ2-7, is DGGITQSPKYLFRKEGQNVTLSCEQNLNHDAMYWYRQDPGQGLRLIYYSQIVNDFQKGDIAEGYSVSREKKESFPLTVTSAQKNPTAFYLCASSAGGGYEQYFGPGTRLTVT.

This chain uses TRBV10-3 with TRBJ1-5, with D possibly being TRBD1 (6 bases). Germline V gene data show CDR1 as ENHRY and CDR2 as SYGVKD. The CDR3 loop spans 13 amino acids. V was pared by 3 bases and J by 8 bases, with 11 bases between. This chain's CDR3 is CAISDGGREPQHF. The CDR3 coding sequence is TGTGCCATCAGTGATGGGGGGCGCGAGCCCCAGCATTTT.

The chain employs TRBV7-9 and TRBJ1-2, with D hard to call. The length of the CDR3 is 12 residues. CDR1 is SEHNR and CDR2 is FQNEAQ in the germline V gene (reference sequence). Trimming removed 6 bases from V and 4 bases from J, with 9 bases in between. CDR3 in amino acids: CASSYPIYGYTF. The CDR3 DNA sequence: TGTGCCAGCAGTTACCCTATCTATGGCTACACCTTC.

The chain couples TRBV3-1 (or the pseudogene TRBV3-2) to TRBJ1-6; D is perhaps TRBD1 (5 bases). The germline CDR1 and CDR2 sequences are LGHDT and YNNKEL (reference sequence). V gave up 1 base and J gave up 7 bases, with 11 bases separating them. The CDR3 loop spans 15 amino acids. This CDR3 is CASSQGAGFNSPLHF. CDR3 DNA sequence: TGTGCCAGCAGCCAAGGGGCAGGGTTCAATTCACCCCTCCACTTT.

A word on this clone: The sample carries other DNA sequences with the same CDR3. The V call is TRBV12-3 or TRBV12-4, the J call TRBJ1-1; D might be TRBD1 (5 bases). This CDR3 contains 13 residues. V was trimmed by 5 bases and J by 4 bases, leaving 11 bases between them. CDR3 region: CASSPGLSTEAFF. The CDR3 DNA reads as TGTGCCAGCAGTCCAGGGCTGAGCACTGAAGCTTTCTTT.

V and J are TRBV6-5 and TRBJ2-1; 14 bases map to TRBD2. Germline loops: CDR1 MNHEY, CDR2 SVGAGI. J gave up 4 bases and V 4 bases, and 3 bases lay outside the gene matches. This CDR3 has 16 residues. The CDR3 nucleotides read TGTGCCAGCAGTTTATGGACTAGCGGGAGGTACAATGAGCAGTTCTTC. As protein: CASSLWTSGRYNEQFF.

This clone occurred once. The chain couples TRBV18 to TRBJ2-1, with 10 bases fitting TRBD2. With V trimmed by 2 bases and J by 8 bases, 3 bases remained unmatched. The germline gives CDR1 KGHSH, CDR2 LQKENI. This CDR3 contains 14 residues. The CDR3 sequence: CASSPKREGYEQFF. DNA of the CDR3: TGTGCCAGCTCACCAAAGCGGGAGGGCTATGAGCAGTTCTTC.

This sequence joins TRBV7-8 and TRBJ1-2; perhaps TRBD1 as D (6 bases). There are 13 residues in the CDR3. V lost 4 bases, J lost 5 bases, and 11 bases lay in between. Germline V CDR1 and CDR2: SGHVS, FQNEAQ. The chain's CDR3 is CASSSHQGYGYTF. The DNA of the CDR3 is TGTGCCAGCAGCTCACACCAGGGGTATGGCTACACCTTC.

This rearrangement joins TRBV2 to TRBJ1-6; 7 nucleotides match TRBD1. This CDR3 is built from 13 residues. V lost 9 bases to trimming and J lost 7 bases; unmatched junction nucleotides: 6. From germline, CDR1 is SNHLY and CDR2 FYNNEI. Written as DNA, the CDR3 is TGTGCCAGTCAAGACAGGGCGAATTCACCCCTCCACTTT. It specifies CASQDRANSPLHF.

The chain couples TRBV11-3 to TRBJ2-2; no clear D. From germline, CDR1 is SGHNT and CDR2 YENEEA. V was clipped by 1 base and J by 8 bases, with 5 bases between them. The CDR3 has 12 residues. The CDR3 DNA follows: TGTGCCAGCAGCTTAGGGGAAGGGGAGCTGTTTTTT. This encodes CASSLGEGELFF. Filled out from reference TRBV11-3 and TRBJ2-2, the complete variable domain reads EAGVVQSPRYKIIEKKQPVAFWCNPISGHNTLYWYLQNLGQGPELLIRYENEEAVDDSQLPKDRFSAERLKGVDSTLKIQPAELGDSAVYLCASSLGEGELFFGEGSRLTVL.

The chain links TRBV7-9 to TRBJ1-3, with D maybe TRBD1 (6 bases). This CDR3 has 16 amino acids. Trimming took 1 base from V and 2 from J, leaving 12 bases between them. Germline V gene sequence: CDR1 SEHNR, CDR2 FQNEAQ (reference sequence). Written as DNA, the CDR3 is TGTGCCAGCAGCTTAGATACCAGGGGCGCTGGAAACACCATATATTTT. Amino acids: CASSLDTRGAGNTIYF.

The chain combines TRBV6-9 with TRBJ2-1; TRBD2 might be the D (6 bases). Germline assignment: CDR1 MNHGY and CDR2 SVAAGI. CDR3 length equals 15 residues. Trimming shortened V by 4 bases and J by 6 bases, and 16 bases separated the two germline ends. CDR3 protein: CASSSRGRWSNEQFF. CDR3 in DNA: TGTGCCAGCAGTTCCCGGGGGAGGTGGTCCAATGAGCAGTTCTTC.

V usage is TRBV19 and J usage is TRBJ1-1, with D possibly matching TRBD1 (6 bases). Germline CDR1 is LNHDA and CDR2 is SQIVND (reference sequence). V was pared by 9 bases and J by 5 bases, with 13 bases between. This CDR3 spans 12 amino acids. The CDR3 loop is CARPQGWTEAFF. CDR3 coding DNA: TGTGCCAGACCACAGGGATGGACTGAAGCTTTCTTT.

The chain recombines TRBV11-3 with TRBJ2-1, with D possibly TRBD2 on 7 matching bases. The V gene lost 4 bases and the J gene lost 5 bases, with 15 bases spanning the gap. Germline CDR1 SGHNT, CDR2 YENEEA. CDR3 length equals 15 residues. CDR3 protein: CASSSKGGLNNEQFF. The CDR3 DNA reads TGTGCCAGCAGCTCCAAGGGGGGGCTTAACAATGAGCAGTTCTTC.

The CDR3 DNA follows: TGCGCCAGCAGCCAGGGGGGACTAGCGGGAGGAACGTACGAGCAGTACTTC. Its protein product is CASSQGGLAGGTYEQYF. V is TRBV4-1 and J is TRBJ2-7; 15 bases agree with TRBD2. Trimming took 3 bases from V and 4 from J; bases not matched to a gene: 7. Germline V CDR1 and CDR2: MGHRA, YSYEKL. This CDR3 is 17 amino acids long.

CDR3 amino acids: CASSPLTQRPPLHF. CDR3 nucleotides: TGTGCCAGCAGCCCGCTCACCCAGAGGCCACCCCTCCACTTT. The chain carries TRBV6-5 and TRBJ1-6, with D unclear. The CDR3 extends over 14 amino acids. Trimming took off 6 bases at V and 11 bases at J, with 17 bases between the two ends. CDR1 and CDR2 from the germline V gene are MNHEY and SVGAGI.

The chain has TRBV3-1 (or the pseudogene TRBV3-2) and TRBJ2-5; a possible D gene is TRBD2 (5 bases). This CDR3 region has 13 residues. Germline CDR1 and CDR2: LGHDT and YNNKEL (reference sequence). V lost 1 base and J 9 bases, leaving 12 bases between the germline ends. The CDR3 bases are TGTGCCAGCAGCCAAGGGACTCCCATGTCCCAGTACTTC. This sequence encodes CASSQGTPMSQYF.